A single T cell receptor (beta chain) is shown here with its context. Its antigen remains unidentified. V shed 3 bases and J 5 bases; nucleotides not matched to a gene: 3. The germline gives CDR1 LNHDA, CDR2 SQIVND (reference sequence). The CDR3 covers 14 residues. Unique molecular identifiers tagged individual cDNA molecules. Via MiXCR, TCRdb re-called the 5' RACE reads, giving one row per CDR3 protein. The table lists around 80,000 distinct CDR3 sequences, approximately 13% of them singletons, with 1.2% to 1.5% in the top ten. The entry originates in a study of early T cells in non-severe SARS-CoV-2 infection. At the level of the study: Bulk RNA isolated from unsorted whole blood underwent sequencing; chains were not paired. Study-level findings and limits: Anti-spike CD8 specificities were favored by VDJdb matching, whose results missed private and CD4 specificities.

The TCR comes from an adult who was a healthcare worker with PCR-confirmed SARS-CoV-2 infection or an uninfected control (not recorded which). The chain links TRBV19 to TRBJ1-1; 10 nucleotides agree with TRBD1. The sequencing input was whole blood. CDR3 coding DNA: TGTGCCAGTAGTATGGGGACAGGGGCGACTGAAGCTTTCTTT. Residues: CASSMGTGATEAFF.